The rows below give T cell receptor beta chains drawn from one sample of a study of siplizumab effects on memory and regulatory T cells. Profiled with immunoSEQ multiplex PCR; TCRdb holds only in-frame clones, not every one. The data hold around 72,000 clones, with 91% observed a single time. What was sequenced was CD8+ T cells sorted from blood. The source is a human donor in good health. The conserved cysteine and the conserved F or W are not part of the CDR3 here.

TRBV7-9 | ASSFRNTEAF
TRBV19 | ASSILAGGNNEQF
TRBV5-6 | ATTPQGAWTEAF
TRBV7-2 | ASSFTMGTSPEQF
TRBV10-1 | ASSEFQGGLDNQPQH
TRBV19 | ASSIQPAYEQY
TRBV29-1 | SVTGTIRFPYEQY
TRBV27 | ASSLGGHYEQY
TRBV5-6 | ASSFGTGDYEQY
TRBV9 | ASSVGTGKLH
TRBV6-6 | ASSLLPGQNEQY
TRBV7-2 | ASSKREGWGTDTQY
TRBV4-1 | ASSRVEGAYEQY
TRBV5-6 | ASSASGLNTEAF
TRBV29-1 | SVDGGVAKNIQY
TRBV15 | ATSLPGGHMPEQF
TRBV11-2 | ASSLELSGDAGELF
TRBV4-2 | ASSQGLAGLEQY
TRBV9 | ASSLTDRSSYEQY
TRBV27 | ASRMTGSFMNTEAF
TRBV14 | ASSRPGGHEQY
TRBV4-3 | ASSQEDTQY
TRBV11-2 | ASSPLSRSLAKNIQY
TRBV6-5 | ASTWDGIQY
TRBV6-4 | ASSDSIGWDTDTQY
TRBV5-4 | ASSLGKKGTAFYSNQPQH
TRBV6-6 | ASSYIVGNQPQH
TRBV7-9 | ASSFIQGPNTGELF
TRBV5-8 | ASSFSRVEQF
TRBV2 | ASSTLLRGISSGANVLT
TRBV6-5 | ASSYNRGELF
TRBV6-6 | ASSPYTGELF
TRBV27 | ASSWGSGTEAF
TRBV19 | ASSIATGTEAF
TRBV7-9 | ASSSPIDRDRSTDTQY
TRBV6-5 | ASSYSRDYEQY
TRBV21-1 | ASRGCCGVRRGEKLF
TRBV6-1 | ASSEGPGGAPRSDTQY
TRBV28 | ASRSRGGQVEVLRYEQY
TRBV7-9 | ASRGPYDEQY
TRBV5-4 | ASSLDGLNTEAF
TRBV14 | ASSRGQPIIVQPQH
TRBV14 | ASSQDGAFYNEQF
TRBV29-1 | SVEPRDPRRGTEAF
TRBV19 | ASSPGGARYGYT
TRBV4-1 | ASSQDNRGNADTQY
TRBV5-6 | ASSLFEGGGNEQF
TRBV19 | ASSFGTGMNQPQH
TRBV27 | ASSFDSGDQETQY